The subject of this entry is one T cell receptor (beta chain). The antigen remains unidentified. V dropped 3 bases and J dropped 1 base, with 7 bases sitting between them. The CDR3 has 13 amino acids. CDR1 and CDR2 (germline): SGHDT, YYEEEE. The method was immunoSEQ multiplex PCR; TCRdb's version includes in-frame clones alone and lacks a portion of them. The table includes 50,000 to 75,000 clones, roughly 79% detected once. These data come from a study of radiation and T cells in renal cell carcinoma. General study findings and limits: Baseline intratumoral clonotype presence is unknown without pretreatment biopsies. From baseline, blood top tumor clonotypes peaked at 2 weeks post-radiation.

The time point was: baseline pretreatment blood. Treatment noted: 15 Gy SBRT to primary tumor, nephrectomy 4 weeks later. Serial blood draws occurred at baseline and 2 and 4 weeks post-SBRT. The patient's renal cell carcinoma had clear cell pathology. The receptor comes from a man aged 55 to 69 with renal cell carcinoma. Sequencing was performed on blood, taken from a patient whose treatment included radiotherapy and nephrectomy. The rearrangement links TRBV5-6 to TRBJ1-1; possibly TRBD1 for D (5 bases). The CDR3 sequence is CASSSGPNTEAFF. The CDR3 DNA is TGTGCCAGCAGCTCGGGACCGAACACTGAAGCTTTCTTT.